Listed below are T cell receptor beta chains from one sample, sequenced in a study of T cell responses to AZD1222 COVID-19 vaccine. The assay was immunoSEQ multiplex PCR, and TCRdb's table has in-frame clones only and misses some. This table holds more than 70,000 clones, more than 85% found once. Sequencing used peripheral blood, obtained 28 days after the second AZD1222 dose. The receptors stem from an adult who received the AZD1222 COVID-19 vaccine. The CDR3 runs from the conserved cysteine through the conserved F or W. A D gene is named only where the DNA matches it firmly. Clone size, where shown, is once, few, many, or a class for clones that have expanded.

D	J	V	size	CDR3	DNA
NA	TRBJ2-1	TRBV9	NA	CASSVVALGEQFF	TGTGCCAGCAGCGTAGTGGCTCTGGGGGAGCAGTTCTTC
TRBD1	TRBJ1-1	TRBV7-9	NA	CASSPTGTDTEAFF	TGTGCCAGCAGCCCGACAGGGACTGACACTGAAGCTTTCTTT
TRBD1	TRBJ2-3	TRBV6-5	NA	CADPGQGGGDTQYF	TGTGCCGACCCGGGACAGGGGGGTGGAGATACGCAGTATTTT
NA	TRBJ2-5	TRBV7-9	NA	CASSLDIGGVETQYF	TGTGCCAGCAGCTTAGACATAGGGGGGGTCGAGACCCAGTACTTC
NA	TRBJ1-5	TRBV6-5	NA	CASEYRAGSNQPQHF	TGTGCCAGCGAGTACCGGGCGGGGAGCAATCAGCCCCAGCATTTT
NA	TRBJ2-3	TRBV6-5	NA	CASSYSTGSTDTQYF	TGTGCCAGCAGTTACTCCACTGGAAGCACAGATACGCAGTATTTT
NA	TRBJ1-3	TRBV7-2	NA	CASSPRTASGNTIYF	TGTGCCAGCAGCCCCAGGACGGCGTCTGGAAACACCATATATTTT
NA	TRBJ2-7	TRBV3-1/TRBV3-2	NA	CASSQVFYEQYF	TGTGCCAGCAGCCAAGTTTTCTACGAGCAGTACTTC
TRBD1	TRBJ2-3	TRBV3-1/TRBV3-2	few	CASSPSRGDSGTDTQYF	TGTGCCAGCAGCCCCTCGAGAGGGGACAGCGGCACAGATACGCAGTATTTT
NA	TRBJ1-2	TRBV3-1/TRBV3-2	NA	CASSQGTQGLHYGYTF	TGTGCCAGCAGCCAAGGGACACAGGGCCTGCACTATGGCTACACCTTC
NA	TRBJ1-4	TRBV3-1/TRBV3-2	NA	CASSQDYREKLFF	TGTGCCAGCAGCCAAGATTATAGAGAAAAACTGTTTTTT
TRBD1	TRBJ1-1	TRBV7-9	NA	CASSPTGANTEAFF	TGTGCCAGCAGCCCGACAGGGGCGAACACTGAAGCTTTCTTT
NA	TRBJ2-5	TRBV27	once	CASSRLSQGRETQYF	TGTGCCAGCAGTAGGTTGTCGCAGGGGAGGGAGACCCAGTACTTC
NA	TRBJ2-3	TRBV14	NA	CASSQGGLDTQYF	TGTGCCAGCAGCCAGGGGGGCTTGGATACGCAGTATTTT
NA	TRBJ1-3	TRBV7-9	NA	CASSPDSGNTIYF	TGTGCCAGCAGCCCGGACTCTGGAAACACCATATATTTT
TRBD1	TRBJ1-2	TRBV28	NA	CASSLPSGTGRYGYTF	TGTGCCAGCAGTTTACCCTCGGGGACAGGGAGATATGGCTACACCTTC
TRBD2	TRBJ2-7	TRBV7-9	NA	CASSRGLAGAPYEQYF	TGTGCCAGCAGCCGGGGACTAGCGGGGGCTCCCTACGAGCAGTACTTC
NA	TRBJ1-2	TRBV2	NA	CASSVQNAGYTF	TGTGCCAGCTCGGTGCAGAATGCTGGCTACACCTTC
NA	TRBJ1-3	TRBV3-1/TRBV3-2	NA	CASSQDAGNTIYF	TGTGCCAGCAGCCAAGACGCCGGAAACACCATATATTTT
NA	TRBJ2-7	TRBV21-1	NA	CASSKALLRLAGGRYEQYF	TGTGCCAGCAGCAAAGCGCTTTTGAGACTAGCGGGAGGGAGGTACGAGCAGTACTTC
TRBD1	TRBJ1-3	TRBV3-1/TRBV3-2	NA	CASSLHGQGGNTIYF	TGTGCCAGCAGCCTCCACGGACAGGGGGGAAACACCATATATTTT
TRBD1	TRBJ2-6	TRBV27	NA	CASSSTGFTGANVLTF	TGTGCCAGCAGTTCGACAGGGTTTACTGGGGCCAACGTCCTGACTTTC
NA	TRBJ2-7	TRBV23-1	NA	CASSQSEQGSAEQYF	TGCGCCAGCAGTCAATCGGAACAGGGATCCGCCGAGCAGTACTTC
NA	TRBJ1-2	TRBV11-2	NA	CASSLNQDPRGYTF	TGTGCCAGCAGCTTAAACCAGGACCCGAGAGGCTACACCTTC
NA	TRBJ1-2	TRBV7-9	NA	CASSLGEGYGYTF	TGTGCCAGCAGCTTGGGGGAAGGCTATGGCTACACCTTC
NA	TRBJ1-1	TRBV19	NA	CASSISPGANTEAFF	TGTGCCAGTAGTATTAGTCCGGGGGCGAACACTGAAGCTTTCTTT
NA	TRBJ2-1	TRBV4-3	NA	CASSQGAGFREQFF	TGCGCCAGCAGCCAAGGGGCGGGCTTTCGAGAGCAGTTCTTC
NA	TRBJ2-7	TRBV18	NA	CASSPSRDNYEQYF	TGTGCCAGCTCACCGTCGAGGGACAACTACGAGCAGTACTTC